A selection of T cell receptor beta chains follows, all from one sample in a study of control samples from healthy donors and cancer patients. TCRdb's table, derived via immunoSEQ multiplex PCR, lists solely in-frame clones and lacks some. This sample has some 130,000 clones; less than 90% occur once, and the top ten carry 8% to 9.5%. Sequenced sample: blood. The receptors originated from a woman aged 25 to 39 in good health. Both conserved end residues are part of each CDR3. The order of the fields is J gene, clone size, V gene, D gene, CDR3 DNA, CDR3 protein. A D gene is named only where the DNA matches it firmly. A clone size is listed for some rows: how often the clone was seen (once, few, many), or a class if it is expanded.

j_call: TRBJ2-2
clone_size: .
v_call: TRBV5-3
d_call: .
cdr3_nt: TGTGCCAGAAGCTTGGGCTCAAGGGGCCGTGGGACCGGGGAGCTGTTTTTT
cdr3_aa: CARSLGSRGRGTGELFF

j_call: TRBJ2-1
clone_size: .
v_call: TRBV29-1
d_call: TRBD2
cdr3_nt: TGCAGCGGAACCGGGACTAGCGGGAAGAATGAGCAGTTCTTC
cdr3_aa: CSGTGTSGKNEQFF

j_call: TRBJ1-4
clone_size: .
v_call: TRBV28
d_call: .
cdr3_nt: TGTGCCAGCAGTTCGAGTAATGAAAAACTGTTTTTT
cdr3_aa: CASSSSNEKLFF

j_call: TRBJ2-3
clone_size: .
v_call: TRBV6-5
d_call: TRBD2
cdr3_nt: TGTGCCAGCAGGTTAGCGGGGTCTGTAGATACGCAGTATTTT
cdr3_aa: CASRLAGSVDTQYF

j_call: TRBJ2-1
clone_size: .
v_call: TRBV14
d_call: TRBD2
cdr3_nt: TGTGCCAGCAGCCAAGAAAAAGGATACAGCGGGAGGGGAAATGAGCAGTTCTTC
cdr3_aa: CASSQEKGYSGRGNEQFF

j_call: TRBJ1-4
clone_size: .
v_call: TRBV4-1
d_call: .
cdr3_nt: TGCGCCAGCAGCCTACAGGGTTCCCGAAATGAAAAACTGTTTTTT
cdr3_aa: CASSLQGSRNEKLFF

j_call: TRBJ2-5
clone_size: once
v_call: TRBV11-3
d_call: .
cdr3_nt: TGTGCCAGCAGCCCGACGGAGTACTTC
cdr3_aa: CASSPTEYF

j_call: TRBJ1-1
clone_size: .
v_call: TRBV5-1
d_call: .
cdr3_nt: TGCGCCAGCAGCTTGGCGGGCATGAACACTGAAGCTTTCTTT
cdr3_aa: CASSLAGMNTEAFF

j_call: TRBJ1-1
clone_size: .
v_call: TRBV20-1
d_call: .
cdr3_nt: TGCAGTGCTAGAGATCATCCCAGGCCTATCTTT
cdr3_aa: CSARDHPRPIF

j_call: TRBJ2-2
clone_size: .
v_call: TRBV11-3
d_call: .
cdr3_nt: TGTGCCAGCAGGAGTTCGACCGGGGAGCTGTTTTTT
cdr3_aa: CASRSSTGELFF

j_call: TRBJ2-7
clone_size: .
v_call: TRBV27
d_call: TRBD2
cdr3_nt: TGTGCCAGCAGTTTATCGGCTAGCGGGGCCTACGAGCAGTACTTC
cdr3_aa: CASSLSASGAYEQYF

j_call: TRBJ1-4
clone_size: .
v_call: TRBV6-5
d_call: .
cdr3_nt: TGTGCCAGCAGTCCAGGGACGGCGAGGAGTGAAAAACTGTTTTTT
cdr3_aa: CASSPGTARSEKLFF

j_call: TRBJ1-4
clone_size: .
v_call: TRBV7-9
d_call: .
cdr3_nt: TGTGCCAGCAGCTTAATGGTTAATGAAAAACTGTTTTTT
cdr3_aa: CASSLMVNEKLFF

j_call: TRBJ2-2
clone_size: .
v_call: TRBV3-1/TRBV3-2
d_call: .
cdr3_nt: TGTGCCAGCAGCCACGGAGGGACCGGGGAGCTGTTTTTT
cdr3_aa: CASSHGGTGELFF

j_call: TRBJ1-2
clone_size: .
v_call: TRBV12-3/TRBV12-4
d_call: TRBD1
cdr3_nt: TGTGCCAGCAATGACAGGGGAGGCTATGGCTACACCTTC
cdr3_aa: CASNDRGGYGYTF

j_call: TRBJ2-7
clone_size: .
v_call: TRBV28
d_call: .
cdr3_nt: TGTGCCAGCAGGCCAAACAGGGTGAACGGAGAGCAGTACTTC
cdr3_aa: CASRPNRVNGEQYF

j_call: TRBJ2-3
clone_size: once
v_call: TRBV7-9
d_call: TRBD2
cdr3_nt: TGTGCCAGCAGCCCTAGCGGGAACACAGATACGCAGTATTTT
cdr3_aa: CASSPSGNTDTQYF

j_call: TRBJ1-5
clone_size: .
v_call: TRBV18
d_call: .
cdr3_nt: TGTGCCAGCTCACCACAGAGAGGGAATCAGCCCCAGCATTTT
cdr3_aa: CASSPQRGNQPQHF

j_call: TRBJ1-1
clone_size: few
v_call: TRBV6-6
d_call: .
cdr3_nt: TGTGCCAGCAGTCAGGGAGGGACTGAAGCTTTCTTT
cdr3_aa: CASSQGGTEAFF

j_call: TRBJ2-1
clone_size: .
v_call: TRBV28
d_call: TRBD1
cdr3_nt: TGTGCCAGCAGGTCCGCCGGGACAGGGGGCAGGGATGAGCAGTTCTTC
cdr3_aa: CASRSAGTGGRDEQFF

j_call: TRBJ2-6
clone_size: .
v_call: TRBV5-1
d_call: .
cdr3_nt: TGCGCCAGCAGCTTGGCCTTGGGGGCGCGGGGGGCCAACGTCCTGACTTTC
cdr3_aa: CASSLALGARGANVLTF

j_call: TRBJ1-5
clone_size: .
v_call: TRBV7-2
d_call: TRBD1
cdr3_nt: TGTGCCAGCAGCTCCGGGACAGGGGCTCAGCCCCAGCATTTT
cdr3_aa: CASSSGTGAQPQHF

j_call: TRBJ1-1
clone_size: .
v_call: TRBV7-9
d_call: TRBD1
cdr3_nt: TGTGCCAGCAGCTTACAGGGGGCGACTGAAGCTTTCTTT
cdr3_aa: CASSLQGATEAFF

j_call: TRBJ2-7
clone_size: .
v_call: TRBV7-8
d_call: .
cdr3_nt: TGTGCCAGCAGCTTAGTGGCGGCCAGCTCCTACGAGCAGTACTTC
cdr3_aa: CASSLVAASSYEQYF

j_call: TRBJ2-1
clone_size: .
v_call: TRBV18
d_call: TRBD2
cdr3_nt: TGTGCCAGCTCACCTCCTAGCGGGAGGGACTATGAGCAGTTCTTC
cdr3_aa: CASSPPSGRDYEQFF